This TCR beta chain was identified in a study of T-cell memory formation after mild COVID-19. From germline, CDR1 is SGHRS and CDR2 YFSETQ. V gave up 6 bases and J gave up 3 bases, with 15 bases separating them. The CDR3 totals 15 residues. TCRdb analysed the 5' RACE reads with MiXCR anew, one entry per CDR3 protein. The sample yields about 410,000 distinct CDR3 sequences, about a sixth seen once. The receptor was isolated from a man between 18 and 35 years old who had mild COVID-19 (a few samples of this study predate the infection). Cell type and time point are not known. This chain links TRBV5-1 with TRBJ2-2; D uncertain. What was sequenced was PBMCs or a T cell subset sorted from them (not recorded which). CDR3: CASTLAGLDTGELFF. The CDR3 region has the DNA TGCGCCAGCACCCTGGCCGGGCTTGACACCGGGGAGCTGTTTTTT.